This is a list of T cell receptor beta chains from one sample in a study of identical twins. TCRdb called the 5' RACE reads again in MiXCR, with one record for every CDR3 protein. The data contain 700,000 or so distinct CDR3 sequences, less than 10% of them singletons. This same sample was also part of a study on yellow fever vaccine responses in identical twins.

Material: PBMCs. The receptors were gathered from a woman younger than 30 in good health. Each CDR3 is given with its conserved first and last residue. The D gene is left open where the match is weak. Rows may omit the clone size; those that give it use once, few, many or a size class.

J: TRBJ1-1
V: TRBV18
size: NA
D: NA
CDR3: CASSPKSGGTTEAFF

J: TRBJ1-5
V: TRBV7-9
size: many
D: NA
CDR3: CASSHRPRGIPNQPQHF

J: TRBJ2-1
V: TRBV29-1
size: many
D: NA
CDR3: CSVGDNYNEQFF

J: TRBJ2-7
V: TRBV2
size: many
D: NA
CDR3: CASEGQYYEQYF

J: TRBJ2-1
V: TRBV28
size: NA
D: NA
CDR3: CASSFAGRYEQFF

J: TRBJ2-3
V: TRBV10-2
size: many
D: NA
CDR3: CASTRDTWVDTQYF

J: TRBJ1-4
V: TRBV6-5
size: many
D: NA
CDR3: CASSYSFTGTEKLFF

J: TRBJ2-7
V: TRBV7-2
size: NA
D: TRBD2
CDR3: CASSHPTSGSSYEQYF

J: TRBJ1-5
V: TRBV6-5
size: few
D: NA
CDR3: CASSYEDRNQPQHF

J: TRBJ2-7
V: TRBV7-9
size: NA
D: TRBD1
CDR3: CASSLGSSGGVYEQYF

J: TRBJ2-6
V: TRBV20-1
size: NA
D: NA
CDR3: CSARKGSSSGANVLTF

J: TRBJ2-7
V: TRBV19
size: NA
D: NA
CDR3: CASRAWDRAYEQYF

J: TRBJ2-1
V: TRBV9
size: many
D: TRBD2
CDR3: CASSVVKREAEQFF

J: TRBJ2-1
V: TRBV7-8
size: few
D: TRBD2
CDR3: CASGPRSGSSYNEQFF

J: TRBJ2-5
V: TRBV6-1
size: NA
D: NA
CDR3: CASGGTGRSLSQETQYF

J: TRBJ2-3
V: TRBV3-1
size: NA
D: TRBD2
CDR3: CASSHYQASGGSLDTQYF

J: TRBJ2-1
V: TRBV6-1
size: NA
D: NA
CDR3: CASSEAKGNPFF

J: TRBJ2-7
V: TRBV6-5
size: NA
D: NA
CDR3: CASSYSALQGHEQYF

J: TRBJ2-1
V: TRBV29-1
size: many
D: TRBD2
CDR3: CSVDRSGLAGEEFF

J: TRBJ1-1
V: TRBV7-9
size: few
D: NA
CDR3: CASTDRHEAFF

J: TRBJ2-1
V: TRBV20-1
size: NA
D: NA
CDR3: CSARETENEQFF

J: TRBJ2-1
V: TRBV20-1
size: NA
D: NA
CDR3: CSAERQNNEQFF

J: TRBJ2-3
V: TRBV2
size: NA
D: TRBD2
CDR3: CARGSGTSGSDTQYF

J: TRBJ2-1
V: TRBV4-2
size: few
D: NA
CDR3: CASSQGGEINNEQFF

J: TRBJ2-2
V: TRBV30
size: few
D: NA
CDR3: CAWGGRGDTGELFF

J: TRBJ2-3
V: TRBV6-2/TRBV6-3
size: few
D: TRBD2
CDR3: CASRLLAGVTDTQYF